This TCR beta chain was obtained from a study of shared clonotypes between healthy human individuals. Study as a whole: Each donor contributed plates that comprised three CD4 naive, three CD4 memory, two CD8 naive and one CD8 memory. Study-wide results and limits: Naive subsets generally exceeded memory subsets in estimated richness.

Assay used: immunoSEQ multiplex PCR; TCRdb lists only in-frame clones, some missing. The sample records about 2.3 million clones, over 90% being singletons. Remarks on this clone: No antigen is known for it.

Trimming pared 0 bases from V and 2 bases from J, leaving 11 bases between. The CDR3 contains 15 residues. CDR1 and CDR2 (germline): MNHNY, SVGAGI (reference sequence). The chain joins TRBV6-6 to TRBJ2-7; no clear D gene. The clonotype comes from a man younger than 35 in good health. Some clones in this sample may be carry-over from other donors' samples. Input material: naive CD4+ T cells from PBMCs. The subset here: CD45RA+ positively selected. CDR3: CASSYSKGGPYEQYF. CDR3 coding DNA: TGTGCCAGCAGTTACTCGAAGGGTGGCCCCTACGAGCAGTACTTC.